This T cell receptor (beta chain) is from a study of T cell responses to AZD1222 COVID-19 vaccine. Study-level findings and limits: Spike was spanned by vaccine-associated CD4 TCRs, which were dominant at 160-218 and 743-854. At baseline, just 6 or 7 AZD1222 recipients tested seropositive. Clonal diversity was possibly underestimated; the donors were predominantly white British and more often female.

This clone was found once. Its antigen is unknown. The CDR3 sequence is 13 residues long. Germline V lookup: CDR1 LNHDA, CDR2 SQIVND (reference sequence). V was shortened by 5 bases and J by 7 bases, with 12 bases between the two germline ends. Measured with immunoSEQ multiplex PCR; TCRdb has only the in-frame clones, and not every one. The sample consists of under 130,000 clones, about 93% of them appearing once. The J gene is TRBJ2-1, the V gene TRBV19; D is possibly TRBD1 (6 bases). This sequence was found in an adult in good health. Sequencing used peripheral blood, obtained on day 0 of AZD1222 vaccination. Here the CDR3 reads CASSAGQRNEQFF. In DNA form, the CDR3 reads TGTGCCAGTAGTGCCGGACAGCGGAATGAGCAGTTCTTC. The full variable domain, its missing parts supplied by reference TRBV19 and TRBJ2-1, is DGGITQSPKYLFRKEGQNVTLSCEQNLNHDAMYWYRQDPGQGLRLIYYSQIVNDFQKGDIAEGYSVSREKKESFPLTVTSAQKNPTAFYLCASSAGQRNEQFFGPGTRLTVL.